The 25 T cell receptor beta chains reported below all come from one sample, sequenced in a study of beta chain features in type 1 diabetes. The sequenced template was cDNA made from the entire isolated RNA. Sequenced by immunoSEQ multiplex PCR; TCRdb stores in-frame clones only, minus some. The sample shows more than 110,000 clones, about 7.1% of them seen only once. The material sequenced was central memory CD4+ T cells from blood. Receptor source: a woman aged 30 to 39 in good health.

This chain links TRBV30 with TRBJ1-5, with D hard to call. Trimming left V 1 base short and J 7 bases short, with 11 bases between. Looked up from germline, CDR1 is GTSNPN and CDR2 is SVGIG (reference sequence). This CDR3 is built from 13 residues. The CDR3 sequence is CAWSGGGAQPQHF. DNA for the CDR3: TGTGCCTGGAGTGGCGGAGGCGCCCAGCCCCAGCATTTT. Combining the CDR3 with reference TRBV30 and TRBJ1-5 gives the whole variable domain SQTIHQWPATLVQPVGSPLSLECTVEGTSNPNLYWYRQAAGRGLQLLFYSVGIGQISSEVPQNLSASRPQDRQFILSSKKLLLSDSGFYLCAWSGGGAQPQHFGDGTRLSIL.

This clone was detected a few times. V usage is TRBV3-1 (or the pseudogene TRBV3-2) and J usage is TRBJ2-1, with 7 bases aligning to TRBD2. V lost 11 bases to trimming and J lost 9 bases; unmatched junction nucleotides: 1. Germline V gene sequence: CDR1 LGHDT, CDR2 YNNKEL (reference sequence). This CDR3 has 9 amino acids. The CDR3 is CAGGGEQFF. CDR3 sequence (DNA): TGTGCCGGGGGGGGTGAGCAGTTCTTC.

This clone occurred a few times. The rearrangement links TRBV7-6 to TRBJ2-7; 8 positions agree with TRBD2. The CDR3 extends over 16 amino acids. The germline V gene encodes CDR1 SGHVS and CDR2 FNYEAQ. V lost 5 bases, J lost 5 bases, and 14 bases stayed unmatched. The CDR3 spells CASSPSSRGGINEQYF. As DNA, the CDR3 is TGTGCCAGCAGCCCATCTTCCCGGGGGGGGATCAACGAGCAGTACTTC.

V gene TRBV19 combines with J gene TRBJ2-1; 11 bases map to TRBD2. With 6 bases clipped from V and 10 bases from J, the junction kept 11 bases outside the gene matches. Germline V lookup: CDR1 LNHDA, CDR2 SQIVND (reference sequence). CDR3 size: 15 residues. In DNA, the CDR3 is TGTGCCAGTAGCACCCCCGGGACTAGCGGAGGAGAGCAGTTCTTC. Translation: CASSTPGTSGGEQFF.

This clone came up many times. This chain's CDR3 is CASSPGEGRSYGYTF. The DNA for the CDR3 is TGTGCCAGCAGCCCCGGGGAGGGGAGGTCCTATGGCTACACCTTC. The J gene is TRBJ1-2, the V gene TRBV4-2; perhaps TRBD1 as D (5 bases). The CDR3 sequence is 15 residues long. Germline values: CDR1 LGHNA, CDR2 YNFKEQ. Between the trimmed V and J ends, which lost 4 bases and 4 bases, there was a span of 16 bases.

The chain recombines TRBV4-2 with TRBJ2-1, with TRBD2 matching over 10 bases. V lost 1 base and J lost 3; bases outside the gene matches: 3. CDR1 is LGHNA and CDR2 is YNFKEQ in the germline V gene. This CDR3 is 16 amino acids long. The CDR3 DNA reads as TGTGCCAGCAGCCAAGGGACTAGCGGCTACTACAATGAGCAGTTCTTC. Translation gives CASSQGTSGYYNEQFF.

This clone was seen at least ten times. V is TRBV9 and J is TRBJ2-4; 11 bases are shared with TRBD2. The CDR3 length is 14 residues. V trimming: 4 bases; J trimming: 13 bases; junction bases outside the gene matches: 10. Germline V lookup: CDR1 SGDLS, CDR2 YYNGEE. CDR3 region: CASSTGLADVHQYF. The CDR3 nucleotides are TGTGCCAGCAGCACGGGACTAGCGGACGTACACCAGTACTTC.

This clone appeared a few times. The chain combines TRBV7-2 with TRBJ1-3, with D perhaps TRBD1 (5 bases). This CDR3 has 16 amino acids. The V and J ends lost 1 base and 3 bases respectively, with 13 bases between them. From germline, CDR1 is SGHTA and CDR2 FQGNSA. The CDR3 sequence: CASSLVGGLVGNTIYF. The CDR3, as DNA: TGTGCCAGCAGCTTAGTGGGGGGTTTAGTTGGAAACACCATATATTTT.

This rearrangement joins TRBV30 to TRBJ1-5, with a possible D match to TRBD1 (5 bases). Trimming removed 5 bases from V and 6 bases from J, with 17 bases in between. The germline V gene has CDR1 GTSNPN and CDR2 SVGIG (reference sequence). The CDR3 loop spans 14 amino acids. CDR3 sequence: CAWGVGGGGQPQHF. The CDR3 coding sequence is TGTGCCTGGGGGGTCGGGGGAGGAGGTCAGCCCCAGCATTTT.

The chain joins TRBV27 to TRBJ2-1; perhaps TRBD1 as D (5 bases). CDR1 and CDR2 (germline): MNHEY, SMNVEV (reference sequence). This CDR3 has 15 amino acids. The V end was cut by 2 bases, the J end by 0 bases, with 8 bases between. The CDR3 spells CASSLRQSSYNEQFF. The DNA for the CDR3 is TGTGCCAGCAGTTTACGACAGAGCTCCTACAATGAGCAGTTCTTC.

This clone turned up a few times. CDR3 sequence (DNA): TGTGCCAGCAGCACGTGGACTAGCGGGCTATCCTACAATGAGCAGTTCTTC. Protein: CASSTWTSGLSYNEQFF. This rearrangement joins TRBV7-2 to TRBJ2-1, with TRBD2 matching 11 bases. The CDR3 is 17 residues long. V lost 5 bases to trimming and J lost 1 base; unmatched junction nucleotides: 7. Germline assignment: CDR1 SGHTA and CDR2 FQGNSA.

This clone was detected a few times. This CDR3 reads CASSLGASGAYEQYF. DNA for the CDR3: TGTGCCAGCAGCTTAGGGGCTAGCGGCGCCTACGAGCAGTACTTC. V gene TRBV7-2 combines with J gene TRBJ2-7; 7 positions agree with TRBD2. The J segment lost 2 bases and the V segment lost 1 base, leaving 5 bases of the junction unmatched. Per germline, CDR1 SGHTA and CDR2 FQGNSA. The length of the CDR3 is 15 residues.

V and J are TRBV6-1 and TRBJ2-7; TRBD1 matches at 7 bases. Germline V lookup: CDR1 MNHNS, CDR2 SASEGT. The CDR3 loop spans 13 amino acids. The J segment lost 6 bases and the V segment lost 8 bases, leaving 10 bases of the junction unmatched. The CDR3 nucleotides are TGTGCCAGCGGAGACCCCGGGACAGCCGAGCAGTACTTC. Translation gives CASGDPGTAEQYF.

This clone turned up a few times. The V gene is TRBV7-9, the J gene TRBJ2-2; 8 nucleotides align to TRBD1. Germline CDR1 SEHNR, CDR2 FQNEAQ (reference sequence). Trimming removed 5 bases from V and 4 bases from J; junction bases left unmatched: 6. The CDR3 is 15 amino acids. CDR3 residues: CASSPDRGRTGELFF. The CDR3 DNA reads TGTGCCAGCAGCCCAGACAGGGGCCGCACCGGGGAGCTGTTTTTT.

This chain links TRBV2 with TRBJ1-5; 8 bases fit TRBD1. V trimming: 3 bases; J trimming: 3 bases; junction bases outside the gene matches: 4. Germline assignment: CDR1 SNHLY and CDR2 FYNNEI. CDR3 length equals 15 residues. The CDR3 DNA follows: TGTGCCAGCAGTGACAGGGGGCGATACAATCAGCCCCAGCATTTT. Its translation: CASSDRGRYNQPQHF.

This clone was found a few times. The chain employs TRBV7-9 and TRBJ2-6, with 7 bases identical to TRBD1. V trimming: 6 bases; J trimming: 0 bases; junction bases outside the gene matches: 5. The CDR3 contains 16 residues. The germline V gene encodes CDR1 SEHNR and CDR2 FQNEAQ (reference sequence). CDR3 nucleotide sequence: TGTGCCAGCAGGAAGGGACAGTCCTCTGGGGCCAACGTCCTGACTTTC. It translates to CASRKGQSSGANVLTF.

In this sample, this clone turned up a few times. The chain is built from TRBV6-4 and TRBJ2-3, with D tentatively TRBD2 (5 bases). Deletions cut 3 bases from V and 3 bases from J, with 13 bases between. CDR1 and CDR2 (germline): MRHNA, SNTAGT. The CDR3 spans 15 residues. The CDR3 here is CASSERLLVTDTQYF. The CDR3 DNA sequence: TGTGCCAGCAGTGAACGCCTACTAGTTACAGATACGCAGTATTTT.

The J gene is TRBJ2-1, the V gene TRBV18; a weak D match, TRBD2 (5 bases). CDR1 is KGHSH, CDR2 LQKENI, per germline. V was cut by 3 bases and J by 0 bases, with 18 bases left in between. The CDR3 is 18 residues long. As DNA, the CDR3 is TGTGCCAGCTCACCCCTTTCAAGAGGGTCGAGCTCCTACAATGAGCAGTTCTTC. Its translation: CASSPLSRGSSSYNEQFF.

Many counts were recorded for this clone. The V gene is TRBV2, the J gene TRBJ2-7; tentatively, D is TRBD1 (6 bases). V was pared by 6 bases and J by 3 bases, with 15 bases between. From germline, CDR1 is SNHLY and CDR2 FYNNEI. The CDR3 length is 14 residues. The DNA for the CDR3 is TGTGCCAGCAGGGACAGCCAAGGGGGCTACGAGCAGTACTTC. Translated, it gives CASRDSQGGYEQYF.

This clone was counted ten times or more. The V gene is TRBV19, the J gene TRBJ2-3; TRBD2 might be the D (6 bases). Per the germline V gene, CDR1 is LNHDA and CDR2 is SQIVND (reference sequence). V lost 5 bases to trimming and J lost 8 bases, with 17 bases between them. The CDR3 covers 14 residues. CDR3 loop: CASSPPGLRGTQYF. CDR3 nucleotides: TGTGCCAGTAGTCCACCGGGACTCCGGGGTACGCAGTATTTT.

This clone was seen only a few times. V and J are TRBV5-4 and TRBJ2-7; possible D gene TRBD2, 5 bases. Trimming stripped 4 bases from V and 2 bases from J, with 16 bases between. Per the germline V gene, CDR1 is SGHNT and CDR2 is YYREEE (reference sequence). This CDR3 spans 15 amino acids. The CDR3 DNA sequence: TGTGCCAGCAGCCAGACCCAGCCGGGGACCTACGAGCAGTACTTC. Its translation: CASSQTQPGTYEQYF.

The genes are TRBV4-3 and TRBJ1-4, with D possibly being TRBD1 (6 bases). This CDR3 spans 15 amino acids. Germline V gene sequence: CDR1 LGHNA, CDR2 YSLEER. The ends were cut back, 2 bases at V and 3 bases at J, with 10 bases in the middle. The CDR3 region is CASSQPGVANEKLFF. In nucleotides, the CDR3 is TGCGCCAGCAGCCAACCAGGGGTGGCTAATGAAAAACTGTTTTTT.

This clone was observed many times. V and J are TRBV5-5 and TRBJ1-5; 8 positions match TRBD1. V was clipped by 4 bases and J by 7 bases; unmatched bases: 13. The CDR3 loop spans 16 amino acids. Germline lookup yields CDR1 SGHKS and CDR2 YYEKEE (reference sequence). The CDR3 DNA reads as TGTGCCAGCAGCATAGGACAGGGCGCGATTAGGCAGCCCCAGCATTTT. Protein: CASSIGQGAIRQPQHF.

The table lists this clone with many counts. This sequence joins TRBV4-2 and TRBJ1-2; TRBD1 is a possible D gene (6 bases). Per germline, CDR1 LGHNA and CDR2 YNFKEQ. The CDR3 covers 15 residues. V was clipped by 1 base and J by 2 bases, with 11 bases between them. The chain's CDR3 is CASSQASGGNYGYTF. The CDR3 DNA sequence: TGTGCCAGCAGCCAAGCATCGGGGGGCAACTATGGCTACACCTTC.

This chain joins TRBV28 and TRBJ2-3, with D tentatively TRBD2 (6 bases). V shed 6 bases and J shed 3 bases, with 13 bases lying between them. This CDR3 contains 14 residues. Germline lookup yields CDR1 MDHEN and CDR2 SYDVKM. The CDR3 region is CASSPSEGTDTQYF. The CDR3 region has the DNA TGTGCCAGCAGCCCCTCGGAGGGGACAGATACGCAGTATTTT.